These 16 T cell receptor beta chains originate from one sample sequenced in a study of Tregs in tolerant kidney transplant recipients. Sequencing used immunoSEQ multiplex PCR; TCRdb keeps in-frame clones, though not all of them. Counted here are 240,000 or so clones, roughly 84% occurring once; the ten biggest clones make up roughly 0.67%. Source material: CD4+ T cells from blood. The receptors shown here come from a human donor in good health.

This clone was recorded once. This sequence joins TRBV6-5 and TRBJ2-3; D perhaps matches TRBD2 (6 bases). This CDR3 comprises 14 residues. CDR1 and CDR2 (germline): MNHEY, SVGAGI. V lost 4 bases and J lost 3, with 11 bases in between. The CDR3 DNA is TGTGCCAGCAGTTCCCCCGGGACTACAGATACGCAGTATTTT. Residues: CASSSPGTTDTQYF.

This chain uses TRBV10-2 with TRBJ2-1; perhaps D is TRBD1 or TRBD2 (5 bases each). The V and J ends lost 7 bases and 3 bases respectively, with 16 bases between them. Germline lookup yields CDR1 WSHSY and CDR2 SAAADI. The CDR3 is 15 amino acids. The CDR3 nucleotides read TGCGCCAGCAAATTTCGGGACCCAGACTACAATGAGCAGTTCTTC. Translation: CASKFRDPDYNEQFF.

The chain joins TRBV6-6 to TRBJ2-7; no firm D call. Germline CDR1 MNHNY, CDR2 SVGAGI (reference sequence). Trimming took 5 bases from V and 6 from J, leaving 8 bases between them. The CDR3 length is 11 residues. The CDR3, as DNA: TGTGCCAGCAGTGACACTGGCGAGCAGTACTTC. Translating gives CASSDTGEQYF.

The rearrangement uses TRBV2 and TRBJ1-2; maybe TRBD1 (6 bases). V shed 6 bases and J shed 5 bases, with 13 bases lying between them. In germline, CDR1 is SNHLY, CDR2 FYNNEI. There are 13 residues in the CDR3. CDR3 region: CASRAWTEYGYTF. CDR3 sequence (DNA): TGTGCCAGCAGAGCTTGGACAGAATATGGCTACACCTTC.

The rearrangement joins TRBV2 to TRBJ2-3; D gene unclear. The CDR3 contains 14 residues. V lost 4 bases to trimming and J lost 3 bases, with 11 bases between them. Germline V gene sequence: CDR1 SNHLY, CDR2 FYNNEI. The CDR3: CASSARSVTDTQYF. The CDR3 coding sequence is TGTGCCAGCAGTGCCCGTTCGGTTACAGATACGCAGTATTTT.

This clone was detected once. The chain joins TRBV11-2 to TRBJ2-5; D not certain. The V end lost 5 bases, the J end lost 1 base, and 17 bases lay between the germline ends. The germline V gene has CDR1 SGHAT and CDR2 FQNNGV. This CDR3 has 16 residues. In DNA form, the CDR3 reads TGTGCCAGCAGCCCAAGGGTGTTGAAGGCCCAAGAGACCCAGTACTTC. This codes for CASSPRVLKAQETQYF.

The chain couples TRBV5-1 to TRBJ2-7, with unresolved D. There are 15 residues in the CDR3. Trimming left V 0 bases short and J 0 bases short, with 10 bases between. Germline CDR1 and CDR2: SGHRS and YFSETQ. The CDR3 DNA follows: TGCGCCAGCAGCTTGGAGCCCAGGCCCTCCTACGAGCAGTACTTC. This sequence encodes CASSLEPRPSYEQYF.

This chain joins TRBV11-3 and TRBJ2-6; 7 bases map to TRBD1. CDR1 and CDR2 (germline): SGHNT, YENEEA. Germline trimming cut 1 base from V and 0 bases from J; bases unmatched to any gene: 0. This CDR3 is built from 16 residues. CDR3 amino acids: CASSLGTGSGANVLTF. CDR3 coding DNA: TGTGCCAGCAGCTTAGGGACAGGCTCTGGGGCCAACGTCCTGACTTTC.

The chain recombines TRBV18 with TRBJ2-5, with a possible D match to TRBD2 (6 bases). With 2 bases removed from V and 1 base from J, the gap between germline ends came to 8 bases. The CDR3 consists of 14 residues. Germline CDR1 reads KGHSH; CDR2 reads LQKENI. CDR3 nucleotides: TGTGCCAGCTCACCAGGGGGGTTCCAAGAGACCCAGTACTTC. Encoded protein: CASSPGGFQETQYF.

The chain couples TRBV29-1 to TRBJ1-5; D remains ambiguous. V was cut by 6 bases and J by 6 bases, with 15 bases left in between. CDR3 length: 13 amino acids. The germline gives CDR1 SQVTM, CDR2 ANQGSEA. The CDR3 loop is CSVVDRPGQPQHF. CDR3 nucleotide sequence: TGCAGCGTGGTGGACCGCCCGGGTCAGCCCCAGCATTTT.

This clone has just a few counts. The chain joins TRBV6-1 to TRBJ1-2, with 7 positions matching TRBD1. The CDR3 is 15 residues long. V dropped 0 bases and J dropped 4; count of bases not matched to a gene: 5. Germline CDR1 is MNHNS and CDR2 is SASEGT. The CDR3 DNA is TGTGCCAGCAGTGAAGCGACACAGGGGACCTATGGCTACACCTTC. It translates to CASSEATQGTYGYTF.

This CDR3 is CASRPGQVYEQYF. CDR3 sequence (DNA): TGTGCCAGCAGACCAGGACAGGTCTACGAGCAGTACTTC. V usage is TRBV2 and J usage is TRBJ2-5; TRBD1 aligns across 7 bases. Judging by the DNA end, TRBJ2-7 fits better; the J call may be wrong. Germline V gives CDR1 SNHLY, CDR2 FYNNEI. The CDR3 contains 13 residues.

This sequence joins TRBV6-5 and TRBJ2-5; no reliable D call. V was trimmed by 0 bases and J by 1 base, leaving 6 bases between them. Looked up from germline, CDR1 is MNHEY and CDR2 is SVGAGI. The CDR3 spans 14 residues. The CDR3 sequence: CASSYSPGQETQYF. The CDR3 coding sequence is TGTGCCAGCAGTTACTCCCCAGGCCAAGAGACCCAGTACTTC.

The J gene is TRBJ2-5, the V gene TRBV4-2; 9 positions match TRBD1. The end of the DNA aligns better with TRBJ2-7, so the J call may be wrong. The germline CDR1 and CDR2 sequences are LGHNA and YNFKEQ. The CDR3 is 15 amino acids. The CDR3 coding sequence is TGTGCCAGCAGCCAAGCTACAGGGGGCACCTACGAGCAGTACTTC. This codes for CASSQATGGTYEQYF.

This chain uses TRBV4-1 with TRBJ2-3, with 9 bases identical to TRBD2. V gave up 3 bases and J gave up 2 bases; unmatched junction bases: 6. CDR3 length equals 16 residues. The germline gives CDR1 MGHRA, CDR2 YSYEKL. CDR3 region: CASSHGRGRDTDTQYF. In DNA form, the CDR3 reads TGCGCCAGCAGCCATGGTCGCGGGAGGGACACAGATACGCAGTATTTT.

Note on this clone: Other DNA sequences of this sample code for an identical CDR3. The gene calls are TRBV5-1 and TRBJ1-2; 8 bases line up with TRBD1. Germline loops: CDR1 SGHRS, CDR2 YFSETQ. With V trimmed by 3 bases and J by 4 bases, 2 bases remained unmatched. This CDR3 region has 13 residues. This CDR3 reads CASSSDRGYGYTF. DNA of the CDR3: TGCGCCAGCAGCTCCGACAGGGGCTATGGCTACACCTTC. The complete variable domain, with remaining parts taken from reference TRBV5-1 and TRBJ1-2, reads KAGVTQTPRYLIKTRGQQVTLSCSPISGHRSVSWYQQTPGQGLQFLFEYFSETQRNKGNFPGRFSGRQFSNSRSEMNVSTLELGDSALYLCASSSDRGYGYTFGSGTRLTVV.